This TCR beta chain originates from a study of T-cell reconstitution after alpha-beta-depleted transplantation in children. Germline CDR1 and CDR2: MNHNY and SVGAGI (reference sequence). There are 11 residues in the CDR3. V was cut by 7 bases and J by 1 base, with 5 bases left in between. Overall study results and limits: Some patients' high day-60 TCRbeta diversity was attributed to recipient cells surviving conditioning. Several hundred expanded graft clones reportedly supplied alpha-beta T cells about two months after transplant. By one year post-transplant, T-cell counts and diversity largely arose from T cells that were newly produced.

This clonotype was observed a handful of times. As yet, its antigen is unknown. The authors prepared the TCRbeta library with unique molecular identifiers. One entry per CDR3 protein results from TCRdb running MiXCR on the PCR reads. The profile shows about 310,000 distinct CDR3 sequences, approximately 23% of them singletons. The sequencing used PBMCs, mostly from graft donor cells, collected 180 days after TCRalphabeta/CD19-depleted stem cell transplant. The genes are TRBV6-6 and TRBJ2-7; D call uncertain. This sequence originates from a male patient aged 10 to 17 who had a stem cell transplant for acute lymphoblastic leukemia, so the T cells may come from the graft donor. CDR3 nucleotides: TGTGCCAGCACAGATTCCTACGAGCAGTACTTC. This sequence encodes CASTDSYEQYF.